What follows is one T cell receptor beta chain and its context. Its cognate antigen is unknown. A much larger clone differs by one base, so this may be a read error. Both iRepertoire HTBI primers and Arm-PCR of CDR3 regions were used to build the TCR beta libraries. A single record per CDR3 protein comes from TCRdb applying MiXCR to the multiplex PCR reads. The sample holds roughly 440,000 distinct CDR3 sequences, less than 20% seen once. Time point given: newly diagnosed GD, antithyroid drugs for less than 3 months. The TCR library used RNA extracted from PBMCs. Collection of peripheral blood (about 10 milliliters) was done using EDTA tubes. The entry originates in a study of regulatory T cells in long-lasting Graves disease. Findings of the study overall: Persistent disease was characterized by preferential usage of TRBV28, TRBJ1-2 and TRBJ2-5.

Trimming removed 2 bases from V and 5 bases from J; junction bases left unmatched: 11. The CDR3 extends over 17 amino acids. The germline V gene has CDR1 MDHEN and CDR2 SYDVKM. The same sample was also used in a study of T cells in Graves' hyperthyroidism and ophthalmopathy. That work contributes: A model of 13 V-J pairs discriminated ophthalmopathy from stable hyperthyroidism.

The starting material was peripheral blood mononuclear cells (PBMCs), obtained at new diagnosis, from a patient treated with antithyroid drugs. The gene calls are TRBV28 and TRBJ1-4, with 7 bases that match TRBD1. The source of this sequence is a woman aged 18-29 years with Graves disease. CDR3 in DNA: TGTGCCAGCAGTTTACCACAACCCGGGACAGCAAATGAAAAACTGTTTTTT. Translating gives CASSLPQPGTANEKLFF.